The 7 T cell receptor beta chains in this list originate from one sample, sequenced in a study of blood T cell repertoires in COVID-19. Repertoires were generated with immunoSEQ multiplex PCR, while TCRdb's copy carries only in-frame clones and drops some. Of 65,000 to 95,000 clones listed, 75% to 85% are singletons. Material: peripheral blood. These receptors all stem from a woman in her 50s with acute or convalescent COVID-19.

The table lists this clone with a count of one. This chain connects TRBV6-5 to TRBJ2-6; D call uncertain. Trimming cost V 6 bases and J 2 bases, with 5 bases left between them. CDR3 size: 13 residues. The germline V gene has CDR1 MNHEY and CDR2 SVGAGI. The CDR3 is CASRAAGANVLTF. In DNA form, the CDR3 reads TGTGCCAGCAGGGCGGCTGGGGCCAACGTCCTGACTTTC.

The rearrangement joins TRBV7-2 to TRBJ2-7, with 7 nucleotides matching TRBD2. V trimming: 5 bases; J trimming: 2 bases; junction bases outside the gene matches: 9. This CDR3 has 15 residues. Germline V gene sequence: CDR1 SGHTA, CDR2 FQGNSA. CDR3 sequence reads: CASSPTSVLAYEQYF. The CDR3 region has the DNA TGTGCCAGCAGCCCAACTAGCGTCCTAGCCTACGAGCAGTACTTC.

The chain links TRBV6-5 to TRBJ1-5, with D perhaps TRBD1 (5 bases). Trimming removed 6 bases from V and 0 bases from J, with 12 bases in between. The CDR3 runs 15 residues. The germline gives CDR1 MNHEY, CDR2 SVGAGI. The CDR3 protein is CASRKQDYSNQPQHF. The CDR3 bases are TGTGCCAGCAGGAAACAGGATTATAGCAATCAGCCCCAGCATTTT.

The CDR3 loop reads CASSYLTSGGSGELFF. The CDR3 bases are TGTGCCAGCAGTTATTTGACTAGCGGGGGGTCCGGGGAGCTGTTTTTT. V is TRBV6-5 and J is TRBJ2-2; 13 positions agree with TRBD2. Losses at the gene ends were 3 bases for V and 6 bases for J; bases not matched to a gene: 4. This CDR3 comprises 16 residues. Germline V gene sequence: CDR1 MNHEY, CDR2 SVGAGI.

The rearrangement links TRBV6-2 or TRBV6-3 to TRBJ2-7, with 12 bases that match TRBD2. Per germline, CDR1 MNHEY and CDR2 SVGEGT. V was clipped by 2 bases and J by 6 bases; unmatched bases: 11. There are 17 residues in the CDR3. The CDR3 DNA follows: TGTGCCAGCAGTTACACTACGCCGGGACTAGCGGGTTTCGAGCAGTACTTC. Protein product: CASSYTTPGLAGFEQYF.

This chain uses TRBV7-3 with TRBJ2-6, with D tentatively TRBD1 (6 bases). Germline CDR1 reads SGHTA; CDR2 reads FQGTGA. The germline V and J ends were trimmed by 5 bases and 0 bases, with 11 bases remaining between them. The CDR3 contains 16 residues. The chain's CDR3 is CASSAPGASGANVLTF. The CDR3 region has the DNA TGTGCCAGCAGCGCCCCAGGGGCCTCTGGGGCCAACGTCCTGACTTTC.

The genes are TRBV29-1 and TRBJ1-2, with D maybe TRBD1 (5 bases). The CDR3 contains 14 residues. V was clipped by 3 bases and J by 0 bases, with 11 bases between them. Per germline, CDR1 SQVTM and CDR2 ANQGSEA. The CDR3 DNA follows: TGCAGCGTTGACGCAGGGCAGGCTAACTATGGCTACACCTTC. Protein product: CSVDAGQANYGYTF.